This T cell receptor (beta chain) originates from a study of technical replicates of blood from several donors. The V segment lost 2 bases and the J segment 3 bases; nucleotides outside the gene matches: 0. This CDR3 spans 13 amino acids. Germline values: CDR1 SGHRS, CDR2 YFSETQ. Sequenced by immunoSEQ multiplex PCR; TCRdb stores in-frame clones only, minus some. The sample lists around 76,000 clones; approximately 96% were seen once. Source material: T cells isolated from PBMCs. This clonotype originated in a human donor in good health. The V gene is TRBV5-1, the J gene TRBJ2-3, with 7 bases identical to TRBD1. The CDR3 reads CASSLQGTDTQYF. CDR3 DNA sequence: TGCGCCAGCAGCTTACAGGGGACAGATACGCAGTATTTT.